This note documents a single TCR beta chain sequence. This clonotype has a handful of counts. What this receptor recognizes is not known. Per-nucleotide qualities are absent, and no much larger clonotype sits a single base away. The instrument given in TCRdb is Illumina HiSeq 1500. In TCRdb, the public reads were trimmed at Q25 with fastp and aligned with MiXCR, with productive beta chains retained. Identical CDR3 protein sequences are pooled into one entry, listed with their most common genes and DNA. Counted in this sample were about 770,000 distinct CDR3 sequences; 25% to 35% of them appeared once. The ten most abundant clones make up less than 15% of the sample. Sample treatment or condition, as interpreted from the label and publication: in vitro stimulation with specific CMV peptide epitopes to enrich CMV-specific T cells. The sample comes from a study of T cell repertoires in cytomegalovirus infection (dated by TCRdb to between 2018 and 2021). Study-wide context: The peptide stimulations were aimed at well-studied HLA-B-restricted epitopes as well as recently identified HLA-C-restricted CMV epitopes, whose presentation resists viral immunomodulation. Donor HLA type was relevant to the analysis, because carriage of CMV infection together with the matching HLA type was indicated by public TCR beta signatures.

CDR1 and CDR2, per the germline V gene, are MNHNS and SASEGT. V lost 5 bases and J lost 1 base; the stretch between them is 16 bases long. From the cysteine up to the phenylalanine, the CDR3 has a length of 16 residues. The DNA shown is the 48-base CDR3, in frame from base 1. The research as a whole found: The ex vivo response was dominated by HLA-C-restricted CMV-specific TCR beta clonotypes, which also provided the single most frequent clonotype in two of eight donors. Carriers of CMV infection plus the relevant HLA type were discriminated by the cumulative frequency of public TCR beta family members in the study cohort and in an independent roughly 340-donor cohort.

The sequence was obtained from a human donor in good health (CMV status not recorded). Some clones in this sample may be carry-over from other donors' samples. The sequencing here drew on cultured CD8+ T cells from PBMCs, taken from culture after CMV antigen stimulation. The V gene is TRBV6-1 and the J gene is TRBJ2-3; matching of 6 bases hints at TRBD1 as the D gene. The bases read TGTGCCAGCAGTTATTTCAGGGGAGATGGCACAGATACGCAGTATTTT. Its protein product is CASSYFRGDGTDTQYF.